These T cell receptor beta chains were read from a single sample in a study of T cell repertoires in cytomegalovirus infection. MiXCR was run by TCRdb on the reads, yielding one entry per CDR3 protein. Of some 220,000 distinct CDR3 sequences in the sample, 6.5% are singletons; the top ten hold around 6%. Sample: PBMCs. Receptors were obtained from a human donor in good health (CMV status not recorded). Some clones in this sample may be carry-over from other donors' samples. CDR3s include the opening cysteine and the closing phenylalanine or tryptophan. Each record gives: J gene, clone size, V gene, CDR3 length, D gene, CDR3 protein, CDR3 DNA. D genes are given only for firm matches. Part of the rows lack a size; the others show once, few, many or a class for expanded clones.

TRBJ2-2 NA TRBV2 13 NA CASLFKSTGELFF TGTGCCAGCCTGTTCAAGTCCACCGGGGAGCTGTTTTTT
TRBJ2-3 many TRBV7-3 13 NA CASSLTLMDTQYF TGTGCCAGCAGCTTAACGTTGATGGATACGCAGTATTTT
TRBJ2-7 NA TRBV20-1 14 TRBD1 CSASDRGTTYEQYF TGCAGTGCTAGTGACAGGGGGACGACCTACGAGCAGTACTTC
TRBJ1-1 many TRBV7-2 14 NA CATTLRQTNTEAFF TGTGCCACCACCCTTCGGCAGACGAACACTGAAGCTTTCTTT
TRBJ2-1 many TRBV7-2 16 TRBD2 CASSFGGGTSYNEQFF TGTGCCAGCAGCTTTGGCGGGGGTACCTCCTACAATGAGCAGTTCTTC
TRBJ2-5 NA TRBV6-2/TRBV6-3 14 NA CASKKGQAQETQYF TGTGCCAGCAAAAAAGGACAAGCCCAAGAGACCCAGTACTTC
TRBJ1-6 NA TRBV6-6 12 NA CASTSDEAPLHF TGTGCCAGCACCTCTGATGAGGCACCCCTCCACTTT
TRBJ1-6 many TRBV6-2/TRBV6-3 15 NA CASSYERSYNSPLHF TGTGCCAGCAGTTACGAGCGCTCCTATAATTCACCCCTCCACTTT
TRBJ2-3 many TRBV7-8 18 TRBD1 CASSLAGQGALNTDTQYF TGTGCCAGCAGCTTAGCGGGACAGGGGGCTCTAAACACAGATACGCAGTATTTT
TRBJ2-2 many TRBV7-2 15 TRBD1 CASSRGTGGTGELFF TGTGCCAGCAGCCGAGGGACAGGGGGAACCGGGGAGCTGTTTTTT
TRBJ2-7 many TRBV20-1 14 NA CSAIQMRDTYEQYF TGCAGTGCTATACAAATGCGGGACACCTACGAGCAGTACTTC
TRBJ2-7 many TRBV28 14 NA CASSPAGWSYEQYF TGTGCCAGCAGTCCTGCAGGGTGGTCCTACGAGCAGTACTTC
TRBJ2-7 many TRBV6-6 13 NA CASSYRGENEQYF TGTGCCAGCAGTTACAGGGGGGAAAACGAGCAGTACTTC
TRBJ2-7 many TRBV7-8 17 TRBD2 CASSQATSGGGSYEQYF TGTGCCAGCAGTCAAGCGACTAGCGGGGGGGGCTCCTACGAGCAGTACTTC
TRBJ2-2 many TRBV7-3 19 NA CASSLSQFSSPRNTGELFF TGTGCCAGCAGCTTAAGTCAATTCTCCAGCCCGAGGAACACCGGGGAGCTGTTTTTT
TRBJ2-5 few TRBV20-1 14 NA CSASPYRRGETQYF TGCAGTGCTAGTCCTTATCGGAGGGGAGAGACCCAGTACTTC
TRBJ2-2 many TRBV2 10 NA CASSEEKLFF TGTGCCAGCAGTGAAGAAAAGCTGTTTTTT
TRBJ1-2 NA TRBV7-2 14 NA CASSLVGGEYGYTF TGTGCCAGCAGCTTAGTAGGGGGTGAATATGGCTACACCTTC
TRBJ1-4 few TRBV3-1 13 NA CASSQTVEGSLFF TGTGCCAGCAGCCAAACGGTAGAAGGATCACTGTTTTTT
TRBJ1-2 many TRBV28 11 NA CAEGAGWVFTF TGTGCGGAAGGGGCAGGTTGGGTGTTCACCTTC
TRBJ2-5 many TRBV2 13 NA CASSGGVGETQYF TGTGCCAGCAGTGGGGGAGTAGGCGAGACCCAGTACTTC
TRBJ2-7 NA TRBV12-3/TRBV12-4 13 TRBD1 CASRTGGTYEQYF TGTGCCAGTAGGACAGGGGGGACCTACGAGCAGTACTTC
TRBJ1-6 NA TRBV4-3 16 NA CASSQEDWGGASPLHF TGCGCCAGCAGCCAAGAAGATTGGGGAGGCGCTTCACCCCTCCACTTT
TRBJ1-4 many TRBV11-2 14 NA CASSSKTTNEKLFF TGTGCCAGCAGCTCCAAAACAACTAATGAAAAACTGTTTTTT
TRBJ2-1 many TRBV20-1 10 NA CSALRAEQFF TGCAGTGCCCTCAGGGCTGAGCAGTTCTTC
TRBJ1-4 many TRBV2 11 NA CASSEGGKLFF TGTGCCAGCAGTGAGGGGGGAAAACTGTTTTTT
TRBJ1-1 many TRBV7-2 13 NA CASSLVGFAEAFF TGTGCCAGCAGCTTAGTAGGGTTCGCTGAAGCTTTCTTT
TRBJ2-3 NA TRBV20-1 15 TRBD2 CSASKTSGRPDTQYF TGCAGTGCTAGTAAGACTAGCGGGCGTCCAGATACGCAGTATTTT
TRBJ1-5 many TRBV6-5 13 NA CASRNQEDQPQHF TGTGCCAGCAGAAATCAGGAGGATCAGCCCCAGCATTTT